Listed here is a single TCR beta chain. PCR employed 60 Vbeta and 13 Jbeta primers. Data came from immunoSEQ multiplex PCR; TCRdb stores just in-frame clones and leaves some out. This table has around 75,000 clones, around 78% appearing once. The CDR3 has 14 residues. The germline CDR1 and CDR2 sequences are SGHDN and FVKESK. V dropped 7 bases and J dropped 3 bases, with 15 bases sitting between them. These data come from a study of cytomegalovirus exposure and HLA in healthy donors. The source of this sequence is a man aged 40-55 years in good health and CMV-seronegative. The rearrangement links TRBV14 to TRBJ2-5; perhaps TRBD1 as D (6 bases). Sequencing was performed on PBMCs. CDR3 sequence (DNA): TGTGCCAGCACCCGGACAGCTTGGGAAGAGACCCAGTACTTC. This translates into CASTRTAWEETQYF.